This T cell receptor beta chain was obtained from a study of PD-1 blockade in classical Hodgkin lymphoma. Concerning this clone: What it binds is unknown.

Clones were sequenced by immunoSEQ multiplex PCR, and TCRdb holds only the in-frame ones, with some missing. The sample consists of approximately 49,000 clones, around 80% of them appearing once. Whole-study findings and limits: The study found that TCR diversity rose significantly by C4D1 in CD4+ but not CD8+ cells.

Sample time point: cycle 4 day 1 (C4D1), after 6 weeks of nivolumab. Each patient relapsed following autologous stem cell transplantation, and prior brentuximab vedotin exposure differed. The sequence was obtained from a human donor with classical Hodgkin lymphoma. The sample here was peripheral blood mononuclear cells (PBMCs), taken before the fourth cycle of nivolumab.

In DNA, the CDR3 is TGTGCCAGCAGCCAAGAGGGGGAGGGGGAAGCTTGGTATGGCTACACCTTC. Translation gives CASSQEGEGEAWYGYTF. The V call is TRBV5-4, the J call TRBJ1-2; D possibly corresponds to TRBD1 (6 bases). This CDR3 is built from 17 residues. CDR1 is SGHNT, CDR2 YYREEE, per germline (reference sequence). V lost 4 bases and J 5 bases, leaving 24 bases between the germline ends. The full variable domain, completed using reference TRBV5-4 and TRBJ1-2, is ETGVTQSPTHLIKTRGQQVTLRCSSQSGHNTVSWYQQALGQGPQFIFQYYREEENGRGNFPPRFSGLQFPNYSSELNVNALELDDSALYLCASSQEGEGEAWYGYTFGSGTRLTVV.